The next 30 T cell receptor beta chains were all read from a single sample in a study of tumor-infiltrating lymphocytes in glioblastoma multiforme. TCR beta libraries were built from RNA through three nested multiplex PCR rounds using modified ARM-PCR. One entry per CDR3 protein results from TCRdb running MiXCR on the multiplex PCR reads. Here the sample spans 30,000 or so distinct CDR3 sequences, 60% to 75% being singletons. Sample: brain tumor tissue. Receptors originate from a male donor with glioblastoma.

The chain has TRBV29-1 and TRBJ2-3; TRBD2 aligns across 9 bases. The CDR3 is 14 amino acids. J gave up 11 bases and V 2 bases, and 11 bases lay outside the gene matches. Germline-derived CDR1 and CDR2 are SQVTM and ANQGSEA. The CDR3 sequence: CSVEFAGGPNMQYF. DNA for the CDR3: TGCAGCGTTGAATTCGCGGGAGGGCCGAATATGCAGTATTTT.

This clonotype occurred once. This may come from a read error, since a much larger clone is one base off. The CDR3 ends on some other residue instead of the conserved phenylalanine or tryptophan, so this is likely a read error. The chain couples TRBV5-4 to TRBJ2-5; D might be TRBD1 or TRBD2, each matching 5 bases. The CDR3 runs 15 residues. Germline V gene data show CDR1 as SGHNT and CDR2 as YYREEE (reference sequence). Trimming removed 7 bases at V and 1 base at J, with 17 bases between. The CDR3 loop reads CASGYALGTQETQYL. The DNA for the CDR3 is TGTGCCAGCGGCTATGCCCTAGGGACCCAAGAGACCCAGTACCTC.

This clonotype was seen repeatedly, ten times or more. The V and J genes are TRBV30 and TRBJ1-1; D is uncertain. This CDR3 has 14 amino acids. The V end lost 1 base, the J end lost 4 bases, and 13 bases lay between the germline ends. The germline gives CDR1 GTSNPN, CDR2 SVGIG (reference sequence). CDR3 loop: CAWSELLEVTEAFF. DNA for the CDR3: TGTGCCTGGAGTGAACTTCTGGAAGTCACTGAAGCTTTCTTT.

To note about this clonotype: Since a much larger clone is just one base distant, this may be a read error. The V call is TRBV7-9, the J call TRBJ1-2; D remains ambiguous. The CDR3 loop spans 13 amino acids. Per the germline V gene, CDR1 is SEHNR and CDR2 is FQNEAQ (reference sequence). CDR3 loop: CANSLLDGYGYTF. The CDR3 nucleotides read TGTGCCAACAGCTTACTGGACGGCTATGGCTACACCTTC. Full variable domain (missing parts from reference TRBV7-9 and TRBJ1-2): DTGVSQNPRHKITKRGQNVTFRCDPISEHNRLYWYRQTLGQGPEFLTYFQNEAQLEKSRLLSDRFSAERPKGSFSTLEIQRTEQGDSAMYLCANSLLDGYGYTFGSGTRLTVV.

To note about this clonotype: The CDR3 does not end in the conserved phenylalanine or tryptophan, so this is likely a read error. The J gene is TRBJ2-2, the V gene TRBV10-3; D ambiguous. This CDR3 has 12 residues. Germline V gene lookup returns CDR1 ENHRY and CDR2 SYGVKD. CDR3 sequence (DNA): TGTGCCGTCAGTGACGTCGACGGGGAGCTGTTTTGT. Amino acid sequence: CAVSDVDGELFC.

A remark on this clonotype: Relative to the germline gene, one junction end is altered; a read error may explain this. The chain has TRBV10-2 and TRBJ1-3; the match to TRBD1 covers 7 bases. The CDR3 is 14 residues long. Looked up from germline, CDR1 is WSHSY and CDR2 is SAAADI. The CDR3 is CASSESGQTDTVYF. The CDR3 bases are TGCGCCAGCAGTGAGTCGGGACAGACAGACACCGTATATTTT.

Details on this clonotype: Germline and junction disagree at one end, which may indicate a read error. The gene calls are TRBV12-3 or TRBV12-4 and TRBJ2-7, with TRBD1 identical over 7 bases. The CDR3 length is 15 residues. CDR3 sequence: CASRGTGTASYEQCF. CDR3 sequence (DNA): TGTGCCAGCAGGGGGACGGGGACAGCTTCCTACGAGCAGTGCTTC.

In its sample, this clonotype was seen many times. CDR3 bases: TGTGCCAGCAACTCAGGGGGCTCGGGCTATGGCTACACCTTC. Residues: CASNSGGSGYGYTF. The V and J genes are TRBV5-4 and TRBJ1-2; the match to TRBD1 covers 8 bases. The CDR3 loop spans 14 amino acids. Germline V gene data show CDR1 as SGHNT and CDR2 as YYREEE (reference sequence). The V and J ends lost 6 bases and 4 bases, in that order; junction bases with no gene match: 8. The full variable domain, in which reference TRBV5-4 and TRBJ1-2 provide the parts outside the CDR3, is ETGVTQSPTHLIKTRGQQVTLRCSSQSGHNTVSWYQQALGQGPQFIFQYYREEENGRGNFPPRFSGLQFPNYSSELNVNALELDDSALYLCASNSGGSGYGYTFGSGTRLTVV.

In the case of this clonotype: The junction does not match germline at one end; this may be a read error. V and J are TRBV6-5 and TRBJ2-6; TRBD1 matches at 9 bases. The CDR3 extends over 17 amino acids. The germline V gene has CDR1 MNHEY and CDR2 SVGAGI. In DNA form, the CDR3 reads TGTGCCAGCAGTTCCGTCGACAGGGGGACTGGGGCCAACTTCCTGACTTTC. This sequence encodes CASSSVDRGTGANFLTF.

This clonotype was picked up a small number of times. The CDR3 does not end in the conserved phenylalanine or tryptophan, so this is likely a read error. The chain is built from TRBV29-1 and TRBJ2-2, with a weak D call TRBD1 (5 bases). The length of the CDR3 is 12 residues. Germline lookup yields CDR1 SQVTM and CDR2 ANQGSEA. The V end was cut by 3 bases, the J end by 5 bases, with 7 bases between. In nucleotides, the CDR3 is TGCAGCGTTGACAGGGATACCGGGGAGCTGTTTCTT. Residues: CSVDRDTGELFL.

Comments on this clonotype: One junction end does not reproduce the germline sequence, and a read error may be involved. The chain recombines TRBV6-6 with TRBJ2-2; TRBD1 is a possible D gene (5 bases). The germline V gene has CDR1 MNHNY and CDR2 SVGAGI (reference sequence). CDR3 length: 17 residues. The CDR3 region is CVSRIKTWAGIDGELFF. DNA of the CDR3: TGTGTCAGCAGAATCAAGACTTGGGCAGGGATCGACGGGGAGCTGTTTTTT.

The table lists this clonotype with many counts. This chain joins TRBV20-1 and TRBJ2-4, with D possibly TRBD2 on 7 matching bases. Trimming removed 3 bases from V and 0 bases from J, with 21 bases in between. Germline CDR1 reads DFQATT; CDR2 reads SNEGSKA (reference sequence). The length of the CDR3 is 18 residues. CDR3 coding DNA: TGCAGTGCTAGGTCCATCATGAGCGGGACAATAGCCAAAAACATTCAGTACTTC. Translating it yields CSARSIMSGTIAKNIQYF.

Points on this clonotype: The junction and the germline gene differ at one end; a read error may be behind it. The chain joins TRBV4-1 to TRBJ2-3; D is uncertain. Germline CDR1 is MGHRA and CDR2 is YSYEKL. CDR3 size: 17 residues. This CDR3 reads CAGSQDEASAVTDTQYF. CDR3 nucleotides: TGCGCCGGCAGCCAAGATGAGGCCTCGGCTGTCACAGATACGCAGTATTTT.

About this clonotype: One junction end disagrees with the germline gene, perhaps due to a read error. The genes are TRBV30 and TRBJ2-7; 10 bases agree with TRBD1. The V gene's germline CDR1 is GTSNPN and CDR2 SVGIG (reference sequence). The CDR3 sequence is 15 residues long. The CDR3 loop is CAWSGGTGAGYDQYF. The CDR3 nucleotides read TGTGCATGGAGTGGAGGGACAGGGGCCGGCTACGATCAGTACTTC.

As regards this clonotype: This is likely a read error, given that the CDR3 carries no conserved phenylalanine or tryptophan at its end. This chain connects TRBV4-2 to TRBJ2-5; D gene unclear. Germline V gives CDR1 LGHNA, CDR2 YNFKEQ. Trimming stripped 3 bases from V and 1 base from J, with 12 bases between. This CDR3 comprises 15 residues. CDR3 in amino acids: CASSHGYDSQETQYS. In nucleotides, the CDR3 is TGTGCCAGCAGCCACGGTTACGATTCCCAAGAGACCCAGTACTCC.

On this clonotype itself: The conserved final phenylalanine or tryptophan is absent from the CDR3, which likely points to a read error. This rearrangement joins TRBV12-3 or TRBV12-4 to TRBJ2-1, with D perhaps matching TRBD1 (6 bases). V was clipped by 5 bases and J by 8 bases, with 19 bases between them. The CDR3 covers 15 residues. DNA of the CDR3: TGTGCCAGCAGTCCGGTTGCTAGGGGGAGTTATGAGCAGTTCATC. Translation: CASSPVARGSYEQFI.

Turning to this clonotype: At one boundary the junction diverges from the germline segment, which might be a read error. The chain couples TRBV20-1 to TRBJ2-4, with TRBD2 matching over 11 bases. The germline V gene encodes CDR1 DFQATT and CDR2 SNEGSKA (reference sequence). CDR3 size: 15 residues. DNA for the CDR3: TGCAGTGCTCCCACTAGCGGGAGTTCGGGAAACATTGAGTACTTC. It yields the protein CSAPTSGSSGNIEYF.

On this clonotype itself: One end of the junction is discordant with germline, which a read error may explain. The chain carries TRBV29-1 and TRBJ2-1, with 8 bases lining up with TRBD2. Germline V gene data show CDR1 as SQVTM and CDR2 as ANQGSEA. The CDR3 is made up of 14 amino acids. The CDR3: CSGNWGGSFNEQFF. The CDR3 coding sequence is TGTAGCGGGAATTGGGGGGGCTCCTTCAATGAGCAGTTCTTC.

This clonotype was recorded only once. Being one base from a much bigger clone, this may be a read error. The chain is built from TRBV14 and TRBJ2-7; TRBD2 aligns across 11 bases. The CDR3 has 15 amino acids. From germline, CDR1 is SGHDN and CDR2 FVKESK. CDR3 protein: CASSLALAGGSELYF. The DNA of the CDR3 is TGTGCCAGCAGCCTGGCTCTAGCGGGAGGTTCCGAGCTGTACTTC.

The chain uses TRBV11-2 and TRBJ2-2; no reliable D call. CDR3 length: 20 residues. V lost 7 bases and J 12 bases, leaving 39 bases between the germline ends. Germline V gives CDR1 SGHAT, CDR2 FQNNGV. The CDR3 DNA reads TGTGCCAGCACCCCCTCATTCGGCCAAGGGCTGGCGGTAAACACCGGAAAGCTGTTTTTT. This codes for CASTPSFGQGLAVNTGKLFF.

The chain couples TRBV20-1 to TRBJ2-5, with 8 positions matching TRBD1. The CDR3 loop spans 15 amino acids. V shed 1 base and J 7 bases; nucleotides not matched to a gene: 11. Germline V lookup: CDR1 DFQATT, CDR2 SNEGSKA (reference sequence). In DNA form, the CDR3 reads TGCAGTGCTAGAGGATTACAGGGGGACTCGGGGACCCAGTACTTC. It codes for CSARGLQGDSGTQYF.

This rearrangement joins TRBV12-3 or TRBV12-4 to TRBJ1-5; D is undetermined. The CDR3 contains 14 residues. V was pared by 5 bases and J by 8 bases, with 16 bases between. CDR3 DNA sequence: TGTGCCAGCAGTGACCACCATAGCAGTGAGCCCCAGCATTTT. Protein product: CASSDHHSSEPQHF.

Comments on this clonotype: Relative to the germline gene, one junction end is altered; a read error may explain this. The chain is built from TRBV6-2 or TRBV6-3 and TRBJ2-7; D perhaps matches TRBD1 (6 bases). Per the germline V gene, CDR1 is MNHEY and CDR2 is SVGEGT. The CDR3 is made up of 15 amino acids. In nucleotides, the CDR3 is TGTGCCAGCAGCCTCCCCCGGGACAATCGCCACGATCAGTACTTC. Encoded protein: CASSLPRDNRHDQYF.

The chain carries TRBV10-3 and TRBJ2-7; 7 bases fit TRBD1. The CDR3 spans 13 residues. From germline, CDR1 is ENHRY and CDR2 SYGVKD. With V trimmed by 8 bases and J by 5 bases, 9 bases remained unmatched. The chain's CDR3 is CAIGGQSYHEQYF. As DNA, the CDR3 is TGTGCCATCGGGGGACAGTCCTACCACGAGCAGTACTTC.

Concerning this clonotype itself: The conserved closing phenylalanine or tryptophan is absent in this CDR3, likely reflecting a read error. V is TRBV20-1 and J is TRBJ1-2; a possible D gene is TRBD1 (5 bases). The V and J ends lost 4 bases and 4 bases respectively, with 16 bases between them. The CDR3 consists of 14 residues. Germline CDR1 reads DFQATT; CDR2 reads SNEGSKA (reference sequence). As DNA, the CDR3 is TGCAGTGCTACTGGTGGGACCGAGGGCTATGGCTACACCGTT. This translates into CSATGGTEGYGYTV.

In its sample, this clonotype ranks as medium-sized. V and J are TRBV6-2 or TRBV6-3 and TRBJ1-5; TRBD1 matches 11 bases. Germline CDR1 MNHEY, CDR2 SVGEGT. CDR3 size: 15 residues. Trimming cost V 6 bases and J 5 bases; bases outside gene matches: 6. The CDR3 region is CASRAGTGGYQPQHF. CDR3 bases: TGTGCCAGCAGAGCCGGGACAGGGGGTTATCAGCCCCAGCATTTT.

CDR3 residues: CASSLLVGLPKNIQYF. CDR3 coding DNA: TGTGCCAGCAGCTTATTAGTTGGGCTACCCAAAAACATTCAGTACTTC. The rearrangement links TRBV5-6 to TRBJ2-4; D gene ambiguous. Trimming stripped 2 bases from V and 2 bases from J, with 14 bases between. Germline V gene lookup returns CDR1 SGHDT and CDR2 YYEEEE. The CDR3 consists of 16 residues.

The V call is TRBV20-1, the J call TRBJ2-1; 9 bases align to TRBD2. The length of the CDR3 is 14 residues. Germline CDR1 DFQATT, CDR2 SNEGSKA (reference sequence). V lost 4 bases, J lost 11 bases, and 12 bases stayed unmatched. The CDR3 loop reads CSAKGLAGGHKQFF. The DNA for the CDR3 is TGCAGTGCTAAGGGACTAGCCGGAGGACATAAGCAGTTCTTC.

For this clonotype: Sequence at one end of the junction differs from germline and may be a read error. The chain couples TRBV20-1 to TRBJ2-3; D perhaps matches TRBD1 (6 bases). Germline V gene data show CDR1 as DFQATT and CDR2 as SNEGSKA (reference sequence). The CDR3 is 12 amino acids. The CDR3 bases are TGCAGAGCTTGGACAGACACAGATACACAGTATTTT. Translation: CRAWTDTDTQYF.

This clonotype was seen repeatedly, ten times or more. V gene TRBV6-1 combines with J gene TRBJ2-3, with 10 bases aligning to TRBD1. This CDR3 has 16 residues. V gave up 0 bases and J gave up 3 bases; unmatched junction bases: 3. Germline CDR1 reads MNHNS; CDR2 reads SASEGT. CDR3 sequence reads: CASSEARGQGTDTQYF. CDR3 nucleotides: TGTGCCAGCAGTGAAGCGCGGGGACAGGGGACAGATACGCAGTATTTT.